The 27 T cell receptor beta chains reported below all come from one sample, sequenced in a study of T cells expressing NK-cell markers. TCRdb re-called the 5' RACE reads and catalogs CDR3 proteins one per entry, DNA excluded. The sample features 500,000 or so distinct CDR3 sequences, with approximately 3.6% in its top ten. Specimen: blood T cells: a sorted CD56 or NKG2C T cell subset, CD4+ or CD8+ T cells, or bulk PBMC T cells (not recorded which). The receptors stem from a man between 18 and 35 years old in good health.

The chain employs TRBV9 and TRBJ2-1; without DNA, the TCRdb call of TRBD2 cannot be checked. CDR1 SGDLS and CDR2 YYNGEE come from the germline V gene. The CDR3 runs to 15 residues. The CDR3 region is CASSVALAVADEQFF.

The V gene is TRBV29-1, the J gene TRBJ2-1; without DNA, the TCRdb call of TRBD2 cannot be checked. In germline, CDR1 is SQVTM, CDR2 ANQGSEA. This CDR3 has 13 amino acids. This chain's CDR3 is CSVPGLANNEQFF.

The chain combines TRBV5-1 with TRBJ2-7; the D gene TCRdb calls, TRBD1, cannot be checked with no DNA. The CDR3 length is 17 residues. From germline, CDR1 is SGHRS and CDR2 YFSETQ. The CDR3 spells CASSFQSGTGDIYEQYF.

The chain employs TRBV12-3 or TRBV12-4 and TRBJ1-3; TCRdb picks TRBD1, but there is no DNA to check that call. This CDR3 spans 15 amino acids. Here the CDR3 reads CASRAPGSSGNTIYF.

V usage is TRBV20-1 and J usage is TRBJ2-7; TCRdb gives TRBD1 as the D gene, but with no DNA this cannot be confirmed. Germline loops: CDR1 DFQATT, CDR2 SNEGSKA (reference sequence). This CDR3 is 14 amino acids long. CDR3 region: CSARSYDRGFEQYF.

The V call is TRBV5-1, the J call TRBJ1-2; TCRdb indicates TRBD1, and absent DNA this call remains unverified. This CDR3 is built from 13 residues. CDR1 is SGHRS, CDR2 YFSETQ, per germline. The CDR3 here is CASAPGGDYGYTF.

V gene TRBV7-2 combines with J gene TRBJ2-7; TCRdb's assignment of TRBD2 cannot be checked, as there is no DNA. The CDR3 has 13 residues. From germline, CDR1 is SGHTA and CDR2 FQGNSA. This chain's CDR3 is CASLRLAGGEQYF. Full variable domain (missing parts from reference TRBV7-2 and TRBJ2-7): GAGVSQSPSNKVTEKGKDVELRCDPISGHTALYWYRQSLGQGLEFLIYFQGNSAPDKSGLPSDRFSAERTGGSVSTLTIQRTQQEDSAVYLCASLRLAGGEQYFGPGTRLTVT.

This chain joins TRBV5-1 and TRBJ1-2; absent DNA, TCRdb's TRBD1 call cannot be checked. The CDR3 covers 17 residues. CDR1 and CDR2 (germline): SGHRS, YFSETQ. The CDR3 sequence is CASSEGQGTSQDYGYTF.

CDR3 sequence reads: CSARDEWRVTAKNIQYF. The V and J genes are TRBV20-1 and TRBJ2-4; TCRdb lists TRBD2, though no DNA is available to test this call. The germline CDR1 and CDR2 sequences are DFQATT and SNEGSKA (reference sequence). The CDR3 runs 17 residues.

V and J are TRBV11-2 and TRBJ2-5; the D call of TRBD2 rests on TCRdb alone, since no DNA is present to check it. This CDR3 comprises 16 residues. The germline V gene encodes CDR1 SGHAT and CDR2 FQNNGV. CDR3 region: CASSSQGLAGMETQYF.

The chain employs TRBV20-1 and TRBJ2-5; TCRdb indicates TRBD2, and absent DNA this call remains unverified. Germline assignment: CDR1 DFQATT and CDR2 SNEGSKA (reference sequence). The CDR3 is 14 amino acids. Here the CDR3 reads CSAKPLAGFETQYF.

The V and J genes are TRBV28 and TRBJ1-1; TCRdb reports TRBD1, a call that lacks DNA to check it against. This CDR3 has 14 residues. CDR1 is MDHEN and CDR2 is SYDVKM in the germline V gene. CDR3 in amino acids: CASSSGSGGTEAFF.

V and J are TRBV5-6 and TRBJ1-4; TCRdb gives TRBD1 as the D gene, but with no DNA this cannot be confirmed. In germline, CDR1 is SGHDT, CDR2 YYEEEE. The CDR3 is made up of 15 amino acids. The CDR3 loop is CASSLFDSFNEKLFF. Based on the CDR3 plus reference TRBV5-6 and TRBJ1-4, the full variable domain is DAGVTQSPTHLIKTRGQQVTLRCSPKSGHDTVSWYQQALGQGPQFIFQYYEEEERQRGNFPDRFSGHQFPNYSSELNVNALLLGDSALYLCASSLFDSFNEKLFFGSGTQLSVL.

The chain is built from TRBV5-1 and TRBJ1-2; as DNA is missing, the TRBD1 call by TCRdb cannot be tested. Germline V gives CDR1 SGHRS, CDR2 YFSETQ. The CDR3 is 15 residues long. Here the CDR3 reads CASSSEMTGGSGYTF. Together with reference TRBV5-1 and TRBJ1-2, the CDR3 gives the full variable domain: KAGVTQTPRYLIKTRGQQVTLSCSPISGHRSVSWYQQTPGQGLQFLFEYFSETQRNKGNFPGRFSGRQFSNSRSEMNVSTLELGDSALYLCASSSEMTGGSGYTFGSGTRLTVV.

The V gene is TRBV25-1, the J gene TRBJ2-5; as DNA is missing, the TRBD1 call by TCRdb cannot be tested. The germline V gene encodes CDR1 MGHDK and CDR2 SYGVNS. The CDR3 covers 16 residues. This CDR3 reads CASSTTDRSSVETQYF.

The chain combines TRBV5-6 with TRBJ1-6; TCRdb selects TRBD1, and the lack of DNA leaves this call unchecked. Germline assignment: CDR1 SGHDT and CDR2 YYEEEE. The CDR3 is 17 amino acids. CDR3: CASSLPGQGATNSPLHF.

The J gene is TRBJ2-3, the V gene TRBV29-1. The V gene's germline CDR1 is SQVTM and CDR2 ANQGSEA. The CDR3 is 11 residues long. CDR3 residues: CSVAGSDTQYF.

CDR3 protein: CASSLGPEEAFF. J is TRBJ1-1 and V is TRBV12-3 or TRBV12-4. CDR3 length equals 12 residues.

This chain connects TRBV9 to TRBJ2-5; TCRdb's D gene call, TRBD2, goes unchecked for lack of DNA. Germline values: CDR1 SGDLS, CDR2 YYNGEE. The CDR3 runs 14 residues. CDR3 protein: CASTSEEGQETQYF.

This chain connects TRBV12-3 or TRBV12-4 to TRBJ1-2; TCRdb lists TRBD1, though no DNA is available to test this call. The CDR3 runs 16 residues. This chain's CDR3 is CASSFETGATNYGYTF.

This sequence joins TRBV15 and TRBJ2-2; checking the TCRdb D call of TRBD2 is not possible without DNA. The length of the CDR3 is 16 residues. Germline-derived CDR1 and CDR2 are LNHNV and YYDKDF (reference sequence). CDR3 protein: CATSSRLAEATGELFF.

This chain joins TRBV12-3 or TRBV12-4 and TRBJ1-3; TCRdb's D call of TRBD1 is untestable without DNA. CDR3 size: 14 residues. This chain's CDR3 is CASSLTGSGNTIYF.

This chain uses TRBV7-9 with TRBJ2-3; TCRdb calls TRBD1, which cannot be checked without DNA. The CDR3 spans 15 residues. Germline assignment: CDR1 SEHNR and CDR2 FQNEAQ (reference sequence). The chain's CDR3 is CASSLTRQSTDTQYF.

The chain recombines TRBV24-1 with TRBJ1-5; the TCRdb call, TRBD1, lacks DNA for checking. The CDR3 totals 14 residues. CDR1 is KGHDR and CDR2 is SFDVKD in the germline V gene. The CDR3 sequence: CATSDDRGVQPQHF.

CDR3 sequence: CASSPPTSALTEQFF. The gene calls are TRBV7-9 and TRBJ2-1; TCRdb indicates TRBD2, and absent DNA this call remains unverified. Looked up from germline, CDR1 is SEHNR and CDR2 is FQNEAQ (reference sequence). This CDR3 spans 15 amino acids.

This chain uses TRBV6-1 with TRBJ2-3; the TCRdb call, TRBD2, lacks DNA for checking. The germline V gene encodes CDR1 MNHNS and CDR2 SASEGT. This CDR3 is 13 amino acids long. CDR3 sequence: CASRRESPDTQYF.

CDR3 amino acids: CASSSDSVRGYNEQFF. The chain is built from TRBV5-1 and TRBJ2-1; as DNA is missing, the TRBD1 call by TCRdb cannot be tested. Germline V lookup: CDR1 SGHRS, CDR2 YFSETQ. There are 16 residues in the CDR3. Combining the CDR3 with reference TRBV5-1 and TRBJ2-1 gives the whole variable domain KAGVTQTPRYLIKTRGQQVTLSCSPISGHRSVSWYQQTPGQGLQFLFEYFSETQRNKGNFPGRFSGRQFSNSRSEMNVSTLELGDSALYLCASSSDSVRGYNEQFFGPGTRLTVL.